This record covers a single TCR beta chain. Its matching antigen is unknown. The data were obtained in a study of graft-versus-host responses after intestinal transplantation. The assay was immunoSEQ multiplex PCR, and TCRdb's table has in-frame clones only and misses some. The top ten clones hold about 1.1% of a sample with 70,000 to 95,000 clones, 85% to 95% of them seen once. The CDR3 contains 14 residues. Per the germline V gene, CDR1 is MNHEY and CDR2 is SVGAGI. Overall study findings and caveats: GvH clonotypes were identified within recipient marrow, with a subset emerging first in ileum or blood.

The sample was unstimulated CD8+ T cells sorted from spleen or lymph node cells, taken before transplant. J is TRBJ2-1 and V is TRBV6-5, with TRBD1 matching over 7 bases. The sequence derives from a human donor who was the organ donor for an intestinal transplant. DNA of the CDR3: TGTGCTTCGAGGGGGCTGATCTCCTACAATGAGCAGTTCTTC. This sequence encodes CASRGLISYNEQFF.